This T cell receptor beta chain appears in the sequencing data of a study of T cell responses to AZD1222 COVID-19 vaccine. Trimming pared 6 bases from V and 5 bases from J, leaving 16 bases between. CDR3 length: 14 residues. Germline loops: CDR1 MGHDK, CDR2 SYGVNS. In regard to this clone: What it binds is unknown.

The assay was immunoSEQ multiplex PCR, and TCRdb's table has in-frame clones only and misses some. The data contain 150,000 or so clones, about 91% of them singletons. Notes on the study in general: Spike-specific TCR breadth and depth were elevated following two AZD1222 doses.

This specimen consisted of peripheral blood, obtained on day 0 of AZD1222 vaccination. The chain is built from TRBV25-1 and TRBJ2-5; tentatively, D is TRBD1 (7 bases). This clonotype was sampled from an adult in good health. The CDR3 reads CASSLGGQLETQYF. The DNA of the CDR3 is TGTGCCAGCAGCCTCGGGGGACAGTTGGAGACCCAGTACTTC.